The clone carrying this TCR beta chain was seen many times. This CDR3 is 14 amino acids long. V was shortened by 4 bases and J by 8 bases, with 17 bases between the two germline ends. Germline-derived CDR1 and CDR2 are MGHRA and YSYEKL. TCRdb analysed the 5' RACE reads with MiXCR anew, one entry per CDR3 protein. The sample carries a few hundred thousand distinct CDR3 sequences, 9% recorded once. This sample stems from a study of identical twins. The sequence was obtained from a woman aged 45-65 years in good health. The sequenced material came from naive T cells sorted from blood. This sequence joins TRBV4-1 and TRBJ1-2; D is unclear. The CDR3 bases are TGCGCCAGCAGCCGCCGAGATGGCCCGAGCGGCTACACCTTC. Its protein is CASSRRDGPSGYTF.